This TCR beta chain was obtained from a study of blood T cell repertoires in COVID-19. Across the study: Acute-phase and convalescent COVID-19 samples originated in the United States, Italy and Spain. Nucleic acid was either cDNA or gDNA, and it came from T cells, B-cell-depleted T cells, or PBMCs.

The authors' processing: By means of reference gene primer amplification, nucleated cell counts were estimated. Generated by immunoSEQ multiplex PCR, the TCRdb table keeps only in-frame clones and is missing some. V and J calls plus clone size are reproduced from that table; the DNA served to infer D and trimming. The table shows 150,000 to 180,000 clones, with roughly 80% occurring only once. V shed 0 bases and J shed 0 bases, with 12 bases lying between them. The length of the CDR3 is 17 residues. Germline V gives CDR1 MNHNS, CDR2 SASEGT. This clone was recorded a few times. The chain combines TRBV6-1 with TRBJ2-1; a weak D match, TRBD1 (6 bases). The source of this sequence is a man in his 60s with acute or convalescent COVID-19. Sequencing was done on a sample of peripheral blood. The CDR3 DNA is TGTGCCAGCAGTGAAGCAGCGTGGACAGTCTCCTACAATGAGCAGTTCTTC. This gives the protein CASSEAAWTVSYNEQFF.